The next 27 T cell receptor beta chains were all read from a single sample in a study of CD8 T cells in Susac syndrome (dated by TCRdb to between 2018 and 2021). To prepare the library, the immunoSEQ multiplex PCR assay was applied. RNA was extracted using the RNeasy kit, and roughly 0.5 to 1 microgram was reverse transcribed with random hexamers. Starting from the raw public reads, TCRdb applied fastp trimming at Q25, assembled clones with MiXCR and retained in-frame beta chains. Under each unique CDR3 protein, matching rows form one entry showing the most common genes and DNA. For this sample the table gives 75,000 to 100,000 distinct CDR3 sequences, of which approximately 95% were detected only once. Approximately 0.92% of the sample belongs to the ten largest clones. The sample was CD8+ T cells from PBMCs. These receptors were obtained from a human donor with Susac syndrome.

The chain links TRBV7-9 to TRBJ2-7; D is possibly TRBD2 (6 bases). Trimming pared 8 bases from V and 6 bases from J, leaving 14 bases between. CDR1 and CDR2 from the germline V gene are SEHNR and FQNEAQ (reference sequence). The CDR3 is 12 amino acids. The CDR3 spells CASLKAGSEQYF. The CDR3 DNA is TGTGCCAGCCTGAAGGCCGGGAGCGAGCAGTACTTC.

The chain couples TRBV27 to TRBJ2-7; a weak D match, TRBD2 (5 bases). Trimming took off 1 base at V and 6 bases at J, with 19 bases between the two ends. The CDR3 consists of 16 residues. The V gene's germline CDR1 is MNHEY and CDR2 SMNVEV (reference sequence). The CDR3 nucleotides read TGTGCCAGCAGTTTATTGGTTGTAGGACCGGCGGGCGAGCAGTACTTC. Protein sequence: CASSLLVVGPAGEQYF.

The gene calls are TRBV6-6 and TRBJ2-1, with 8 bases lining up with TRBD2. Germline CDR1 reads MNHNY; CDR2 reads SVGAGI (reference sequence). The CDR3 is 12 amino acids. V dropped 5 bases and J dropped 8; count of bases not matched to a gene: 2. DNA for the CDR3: TGTGCCAGCAGTCCGACTAGCGATGAGCAGTTCTTC. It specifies CASSPTSDEQFF.

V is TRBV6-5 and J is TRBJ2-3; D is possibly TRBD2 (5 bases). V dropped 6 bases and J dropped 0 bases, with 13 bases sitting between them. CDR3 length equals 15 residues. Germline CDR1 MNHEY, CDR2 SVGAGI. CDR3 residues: CASSPVAGSTDTQYF. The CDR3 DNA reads TGTGCCAGCAGCCCCGTGGCGGGTAGCACAGATACGCAGTATTTT.

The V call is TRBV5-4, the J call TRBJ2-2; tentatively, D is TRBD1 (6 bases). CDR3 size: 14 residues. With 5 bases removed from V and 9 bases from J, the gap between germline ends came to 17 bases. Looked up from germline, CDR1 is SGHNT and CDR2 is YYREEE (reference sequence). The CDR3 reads CASRDGQLSWELFF. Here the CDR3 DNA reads TGTGCCAGCAGGGACGGACAGCTATCGTGGGAGCTGTTTTTT. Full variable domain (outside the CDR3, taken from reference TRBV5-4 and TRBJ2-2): ETGVTQSPTHLIKTRGQQVTLRCSSQSGHNTVSWYQQALGQGPQFIFQYYREEENGRGNFPPRFSGLQFPNYSSELNVNALELDDSALYLCASRDGQLSWELFFGEGSRLTVL.

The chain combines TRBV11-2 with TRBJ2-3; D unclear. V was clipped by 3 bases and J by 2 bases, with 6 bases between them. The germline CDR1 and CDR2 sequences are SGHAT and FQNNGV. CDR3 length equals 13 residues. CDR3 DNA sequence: TGTGCCAGCAGCTTGAGTGACACAGATACGCAGTATTTT. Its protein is CASSLSDTDTQYF. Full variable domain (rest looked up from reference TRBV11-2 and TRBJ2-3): EAGVAQSPRYKIIEKRQSVAFWCNPISGHATLYWYQQILGQGPKLLIQFQNNGVVDDSQLPKDRFSAERLKGVDSTLKIQPAKLEDSAVYLCASSLSDTDTQYFGPGTRLTVL.

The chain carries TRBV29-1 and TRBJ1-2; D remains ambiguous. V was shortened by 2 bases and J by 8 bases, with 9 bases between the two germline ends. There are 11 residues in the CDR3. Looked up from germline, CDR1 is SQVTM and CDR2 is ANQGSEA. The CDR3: CSVETAQGYTF. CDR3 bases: TGCAGCGTTGAAACAGCGCAGGGCTACACCTTC.

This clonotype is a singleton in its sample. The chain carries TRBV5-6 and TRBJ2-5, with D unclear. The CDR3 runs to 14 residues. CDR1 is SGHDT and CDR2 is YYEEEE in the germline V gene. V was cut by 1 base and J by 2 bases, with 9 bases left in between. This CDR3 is CASSLHGLQETQYF. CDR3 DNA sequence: TGTGCCAGCAGCTTGCATGGATTACAAGAGACCCAGTACTTC.

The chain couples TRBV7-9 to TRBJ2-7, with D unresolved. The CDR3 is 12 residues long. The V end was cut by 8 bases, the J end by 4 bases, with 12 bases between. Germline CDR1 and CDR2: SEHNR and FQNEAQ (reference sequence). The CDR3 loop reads CASAGLAYEQYF. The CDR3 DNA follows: TGTGCCAGCGCCGGGCTCGCGTACGAGCAGTACTTC. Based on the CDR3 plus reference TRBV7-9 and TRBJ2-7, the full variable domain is DTGVSQNPRHKITKRGQNVTFRCDPISEHNRLYWYRQTLGQGPEFLTYFQNEAQLEKSRLLSDRFSAERPKGSFSTLEIQRTEQGDSAMYLCASAGLAYEQYFGPGTRLTVT.

CDR3 residues: CASSLVTSGRGYTF. The CDR3 nucleotides are TGTGCCAGCAGCTTGGTAACATCCGGCCGTGGCTACACCTTC. V gene TRBV5-6 combines with J gene TRBJ1-2; D call uncertain. V was shortened by 0 bases and J by 7 bases, with 13 bases between the two germline ends. The CDR3 spans 14 residues. CDR1 and CDR2 (germline): SGHDT, YYEEEE.

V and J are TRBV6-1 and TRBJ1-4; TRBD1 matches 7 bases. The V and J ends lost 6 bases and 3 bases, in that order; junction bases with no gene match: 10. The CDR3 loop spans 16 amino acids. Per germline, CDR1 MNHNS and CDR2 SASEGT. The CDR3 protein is CASSPLQGRPNEKLFF. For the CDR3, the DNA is TGTGCCAGCAGCCCGCTACAGGGGCGGCCTAATGAAAAACTGTTTTTT.

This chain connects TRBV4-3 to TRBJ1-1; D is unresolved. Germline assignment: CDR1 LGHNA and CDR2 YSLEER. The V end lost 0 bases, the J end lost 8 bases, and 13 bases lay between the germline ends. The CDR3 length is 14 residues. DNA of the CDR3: TGCGCCAGCAGCCAAGAGTCTTTAGGCAGCGAAGCTTTCTTT. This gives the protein CASSQESLGSEAFF.

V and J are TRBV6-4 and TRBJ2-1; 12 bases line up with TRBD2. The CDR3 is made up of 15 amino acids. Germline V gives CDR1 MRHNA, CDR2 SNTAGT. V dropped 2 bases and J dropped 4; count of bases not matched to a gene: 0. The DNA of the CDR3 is TGTGCCAGCAGTGACACTAGCGGGGGGTACAATGAGCAGTTCTTC. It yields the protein CASSDTSGGYNEQFF.

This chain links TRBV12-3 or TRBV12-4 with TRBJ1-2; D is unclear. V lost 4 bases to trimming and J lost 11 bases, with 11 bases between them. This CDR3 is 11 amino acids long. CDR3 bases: TGTGCCAGCAGTTACGGGGTCGATTACACCTTC. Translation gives CASSYGVDYTF.

The CDR3, as DNA: TGTGCCAGCAGTCCCACTAGCGGGAGAACAGATACGCAGTATTTT. This codes for CASSPTSGRTDTQYF. The genes are TRBV27 and TRBJ2-3; 11 bases line up with TRBD2. Germline V gene lookup returns CDR1 MNHEY and CDR2 SMNVEV (reference sequence). The V gene end was trimmed by 5 bases and the J gene end by 3 bases; junction bases not matched to a gene: 4. The CDR3 runs to 15 residues.

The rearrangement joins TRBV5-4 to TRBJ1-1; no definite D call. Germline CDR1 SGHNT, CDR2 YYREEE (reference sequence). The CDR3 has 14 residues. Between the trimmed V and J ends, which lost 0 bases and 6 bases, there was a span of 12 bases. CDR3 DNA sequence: TGTGCCAGCAGCTTGGAGTTTTCGTACCCTGAAGCTTTCTTT. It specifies CASSLEFSYPEAFF. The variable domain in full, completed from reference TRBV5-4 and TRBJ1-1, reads ETGVTQSPTHLIKTRGQQVTLRCSSQSGHNTVSWYQQALGQGPQFIFQYYREEENGRGNFPPRFSGLQFPNYSSELNVNALELDDSALYLCASSLEFSYPEAFFGQGTRLTVV.

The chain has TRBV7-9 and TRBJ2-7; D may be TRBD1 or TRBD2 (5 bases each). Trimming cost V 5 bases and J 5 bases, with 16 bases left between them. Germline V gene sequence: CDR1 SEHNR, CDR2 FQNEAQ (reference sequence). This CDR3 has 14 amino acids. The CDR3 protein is CASSPSERDDEQYF. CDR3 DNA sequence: TGTGCCAGCAGCCCGTCTGAACGGGACGACGAGCAGTACTTC.

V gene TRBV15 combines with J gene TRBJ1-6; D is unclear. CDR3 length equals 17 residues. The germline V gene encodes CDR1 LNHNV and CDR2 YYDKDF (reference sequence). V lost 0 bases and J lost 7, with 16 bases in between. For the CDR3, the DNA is TGTGCCACCAGCAGAGATGAGGCCCGCGTTTGGAATTCACCCCTCCACTTT. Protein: CATSRDEARVWNSPLHF. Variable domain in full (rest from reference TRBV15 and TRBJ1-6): DAMVIQNPRYQVTQFGKPVTLSCSQTLNHNVMYWYQQKSSQAPKLLFHYYDKDFNNEADTPDNFQSRRPNTSFCFLDIRSPGLGDTAMYLCATSRDEARVWNSPLHFGNGTRLTVT.

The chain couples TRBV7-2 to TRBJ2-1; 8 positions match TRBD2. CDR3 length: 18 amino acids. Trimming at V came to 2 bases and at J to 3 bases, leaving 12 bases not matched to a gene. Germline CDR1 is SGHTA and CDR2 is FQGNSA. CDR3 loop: CASSLMWRGEGGYNEQFF. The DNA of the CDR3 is TGTGCCAGCAGCTTAATGTGGCGGGGGGAGGGTGGCTACAATGAGCAGTTCTTC.

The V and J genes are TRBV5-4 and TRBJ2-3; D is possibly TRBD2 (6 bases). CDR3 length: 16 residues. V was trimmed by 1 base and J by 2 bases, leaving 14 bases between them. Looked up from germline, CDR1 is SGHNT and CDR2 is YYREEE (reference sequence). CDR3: CASSLLGSEDTDTQYF. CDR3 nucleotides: TGTGCCAGCAGCTTGCTCGGGAGTGAGGACACAGATACGCAGTATTTT.

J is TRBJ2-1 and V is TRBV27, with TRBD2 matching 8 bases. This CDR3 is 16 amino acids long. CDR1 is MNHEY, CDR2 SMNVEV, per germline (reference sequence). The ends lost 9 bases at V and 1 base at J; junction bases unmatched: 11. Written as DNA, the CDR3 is TGTGCCAGTTATACTAAGCGGGAGTTATCCTACAATGAGCAGTTCTTC. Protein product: CASYTKRELSYNEQFF.

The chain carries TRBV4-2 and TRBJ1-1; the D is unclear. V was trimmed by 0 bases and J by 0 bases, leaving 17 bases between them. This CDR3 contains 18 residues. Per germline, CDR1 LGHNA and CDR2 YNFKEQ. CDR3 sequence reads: CASSQEMGIQRMNTEAFF. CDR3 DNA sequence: TGTGCCAGCAGCCAAGAGATGGGGATACAGAGGATGAACACTGAAGCTTTCTTT.

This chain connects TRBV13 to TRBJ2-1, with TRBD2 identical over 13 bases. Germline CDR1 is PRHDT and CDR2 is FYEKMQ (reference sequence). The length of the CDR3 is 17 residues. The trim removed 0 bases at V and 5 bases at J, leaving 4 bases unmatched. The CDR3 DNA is TGTGCCAGCAGCTTAGGAGGGACTAGCGGGACCGACAATGAGCAGTTCTTC. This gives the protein CASSLGGTSGTDNEQFF.

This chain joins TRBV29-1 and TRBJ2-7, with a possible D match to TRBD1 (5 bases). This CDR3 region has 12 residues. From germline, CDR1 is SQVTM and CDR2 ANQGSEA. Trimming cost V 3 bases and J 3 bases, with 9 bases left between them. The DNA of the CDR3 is TGCAGCGTTGAGACAGCTTTCTACGAGCAGTACTTC. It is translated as CSVETAFYEQYF.

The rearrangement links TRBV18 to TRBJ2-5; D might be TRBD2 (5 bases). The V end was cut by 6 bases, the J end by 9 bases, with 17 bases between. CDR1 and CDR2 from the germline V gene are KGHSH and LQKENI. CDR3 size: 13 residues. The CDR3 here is CASSPERNRAQYF. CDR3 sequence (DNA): TGTGCCAGCTCCCCGGAGCGGAATCGGGCCCAGTACTTC. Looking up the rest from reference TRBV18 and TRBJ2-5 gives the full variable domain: NAGVMQNPRHLVRRRGQEARLRCSPMKGHSHVYWYRQLPEEGLKFMVYLQKENIIDESGMPKERFSAEFPKEGPSILRIQQVVRGDSAAYFCASSPERNRAQYFGPGTRLLVL.

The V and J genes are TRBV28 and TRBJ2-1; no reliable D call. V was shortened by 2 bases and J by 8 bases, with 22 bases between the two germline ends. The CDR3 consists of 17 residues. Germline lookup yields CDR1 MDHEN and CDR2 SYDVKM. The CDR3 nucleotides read TGTGCCAGCAGTTTAAAGCTCCTACTGGGCGGTGGGGATGAGCAGTTCTTC. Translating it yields CASSLKLLLGGGDEQFF. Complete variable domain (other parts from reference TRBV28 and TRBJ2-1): DVKVTQSSRYLVKRTGEKVFLECVQDMDHENMFWYRQDPGLGLRLIYFSYDVKMKEKGDIPEGYSVSREKKERFSLILESASTNQTSMYLCASSLKLLLGGGDEQFFGPGTRLTVL.

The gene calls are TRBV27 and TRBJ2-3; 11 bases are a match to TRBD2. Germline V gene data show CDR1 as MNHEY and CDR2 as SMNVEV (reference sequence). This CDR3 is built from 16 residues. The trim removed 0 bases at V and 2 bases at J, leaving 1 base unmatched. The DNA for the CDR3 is TGTGCCAGCAGTTTATCACTAGCGGGAGCCACAGATACGCAGTATTTT. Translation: CASSLSLAGATDTQYF.